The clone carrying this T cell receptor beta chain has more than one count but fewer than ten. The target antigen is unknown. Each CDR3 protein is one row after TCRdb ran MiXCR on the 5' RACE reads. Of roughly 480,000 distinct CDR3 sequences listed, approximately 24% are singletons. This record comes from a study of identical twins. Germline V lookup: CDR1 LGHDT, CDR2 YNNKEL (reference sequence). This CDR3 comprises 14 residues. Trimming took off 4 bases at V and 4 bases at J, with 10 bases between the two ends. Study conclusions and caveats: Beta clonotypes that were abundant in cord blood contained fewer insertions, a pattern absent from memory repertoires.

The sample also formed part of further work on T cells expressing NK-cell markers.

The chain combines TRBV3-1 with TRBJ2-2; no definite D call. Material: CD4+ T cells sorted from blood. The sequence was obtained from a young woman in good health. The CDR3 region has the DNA TGTGCCAGCAGCCCCCCAGCCATCACCGGGGAGCTGTTTTTT. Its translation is CASSPPAITGELFF.